One and the same sample provided the 28 T cell receptor beta chains below, sequenced in a study of cytomegalovirus exposure and HLA in healthy donors. The PCR ran on 60 Vbeta and 13 Jbeta primers. TCRdb's copy holds only in-frame clones and misses some; the assay was immunoSEQ multiplex PCR. Counted here are 150,000 to 200,000 clones, 82% occurring once; the ten biggest clones make up 1.5%. The specimen sequenced was PBMCs. All receptors come from a girl aged 10-17 years in good health and CMV-seropositive.

The chain carries TRBV29-1 and TRBJ2-2, with a tentative D call TRBD1 (5 bases). This CDR3 has 14 residues. Germline values: CDR1 SQVTM, CDR2 ANQGSEA. V dropped 7 bases and J dropped 4 bases, with 16 bases sitting between them. CDR3 in amino acids: CSAKRLRGTGELFF. Written as DNA, the CDR3 is TGCAGCGCCAAACGGCTTAGGGGCACCGGGGAGCTGTTTTTT.

The chain recombines TRBV11-2 with TRBJ1-3; D is unclear. Germline V gene data show CDR1 as SGHAT and CDR2 as FQNNGV. CDR3 size: 13 residues. Trimming took 6 bases from V and 0 from J, leaving 6 bases between them. The CDR3 DNA is TGTGCCAGCAGACAAACCTCTGGAAACACCATATATTTT. This codes for CASRQTSGNTIYF.

The rearrangement uses TRBV11-2 and TRBJ1-4; D perhaps matches TRBD1 (6 bases). The CDR3 contains 18 residues. Germline V CDR1 and CDR2: SGHAT, FQNNGV. Trimming took 2 bases from V and 3 from J, leaving 19 bases between them. The CDR3 reads CASSLTPNREWSNEKLFF. CDR3 in DNA: TGTGCCAGCAGCTTAACTCCGAACAGGGAGTGGTCTAATGAAAAACTGTTTTTT.

The V and J genes are TRBV28 and TRBJ1-5; possibly TRBD1 for D (6 bases). The V end was cut by 2 bases, the J end by 2 bases, with 13 bases between. The germline gives CDR1 MDHEN, CDR2 SYDVKM. The CDR3 has 16 residues. CDR3 bases: TGTGCCAGCAGTTTAGTGGGACACTCAGGCAATCAGCCCCAGCATTTT. Translated, it gives CASSLVGHSGNQPQHF.

The chain has TRBV19 and TRBJ2-7; 7 nucleotides match TRBD1. The J segment lost 5 bases and the V segment lost 5 bases, leaving 6 bases of the junction unmatched. CDR1 is LNHDA and CDR2 is SQIVND in the germline V gene (reference sequence). This CDR3 is built from 13 residues. For the CDR3, the DNA is TGTGCCAGTAGTCGTCGGGACAGCCACGAGCAGTACTTC. Protein: CASSRRDSHEQYF.

The V and J genes are TRBV10-3 and TRBJ2-3; no clear D gene. Trimming cost V 2 bases and J 5 bases, with 5 bases left between them. This CDR3 spans 12 amino acids. CDR1 is ENHRY and CDR2 is SYGVKD in the germline V gene. The CDR3 protein is CAISEPRDTQYF. CDR3 nucleotides: TGTGCCATCAGTGAGCCCCGAGATACGCAGTATTTT.

This clone was picked up a small number of times. The chain combines TRBV5-5 with TRBJ2-7; 9 positions match TRBD2. This CDR3 has 15 amino acids. V shed 4 bases, J shed 2 bases, and the junction held 7 bases outside the gene matches. From germline, CDR1 is SGHKS and CDR2 YYEKEE (reference sequence). The CDR3 bases are TGTGCCAGCAGCCATACCGGGACTAGCACCTACGAGCAGTACTTC. Translating it yields CASSHTGTSTYEQYF.

The genes are TRBV28 and TRBJ1-5; possible D gene TRBD1, 5 bases. CDR3 length: 15 residues. Germline assignment: CDR1 MDHEN and CDR2 SYDVKM. Trimming cost V 5 bases and J 0 bases, with 11 bases left between them. For the CDR3, the DNA is TGTGCCAGCAGTACGTCAGGGTATAGCAATCAGCCCCAGCATTTT. It codes for CASSTSGYSNQPQHF. The full variable domain, rest sourced from reference TRBV28 and TRBJ1-5, is DVKVTQSSRYLVKRTGEKVFLECVQDMDHENMFWYRQDPGLGLRLIYFSYDVKMKEKGDIPEGYSVSREKKERFSLILESASTNQTSMYLCASSTSGYSNQPQHFGDGTRLSIL.

This rearrangement joins TRBV2 to TRBJ1-4, with D tentatively TRBD1 (5 bases). V was pared by 8 bases and J by 0 bases, with 13 bases between. Germline V gene lookup returns CDR1 SNHLY and CDR2 FYNNEI. The CDR3 sequence is 15 residues long. CDR3 sequence: CASEPPGATNEKLFF. The CDR3 DNA is TGTGCCAGCGAACCTCCGGGGGCAACTAATGAAAAACTGTTTTTT.

The chain has TRBV27 and TRBJ1-2; D remains unclear. The CDR3 runs 13 residues. The V end lost 9 bases, the J end lost 7 bases, and 18 bases lay between the germline ends. Germline V gene sequence: CDR1 MNHEY, CDR2 SMNVEV (reference sequence). The CDR3 DNA sequence: TGTGCCAGTTCGGAGATCGGGGTCCCTGGCTACACCTTC. Translated, it gives CASSEIGVPGYTF.

This clone appeared once. The chain is built from TRBV27 and TRBJ2-1, with 9 bases fitting TRBD2. The CDR3 covers 16 residues. V trimming: 7 bases; J trimming: 4 bases; junction bases outside the gene matches: 11. Germline V gives CDR1 MNHEY, CDR2 SMNVEV (reference sequence). The DNA of the CDR3 is TGTGCCAGCAACATAGCGGGGGTTGTCGCTTACAATGAGCAGTTCTTC. It encodes CASNIAGVVAYNEQFF.

CDR3 bases: TGTGCCAGCAGCTTCCCCCAGTGGGGGGGTCGTTTAGAGGAAAAACTGTTTTTT. This encodes CASSFPQWGGRLEEKLFF. The rearrangement uses TRBV7-9 and TRBJ1-4; D possibly corresponds to TRBD1 (5 bases). V gave up 3 bases and J gave up 8 bases, with 25 bases separating them. CDR3 size: 18 residues. The V gene's germline CDR1 is SEHNR and CDR2 FQNEAQ (reference sequence).

This clone was recorded once. Here the CDR3 reads CASSFSGQGWTEAFF. CDR3 DNA: TGTGCCAGCAGCTTTTCTGGACAGGGCTGGACTGAAGCTTTCTTT. The V and J genes are TRBV5-5 and TRBJ1-1; 8 bases are shared with TRBD1. This CDR3 is 15 amino acids long. Germline CDR1 SGHKS, CDR2 YYEKEE (reference sequence). V dropped 2 bases and J dropped 5; count of bases not matched to a gene: 8.

The J gene is TRBJ2-1, the V gene TRBV5-1; 12 bases align to TRBD2. The CDR3 is made up of 20 amino acids. CDR1 is SGHRS, CDR2 YFSETQ, per germline. V lost 0 bases and J lost 6; bases outside the gene matches: 16. The CDR3 coding sequence is TGCGCCAGCAGCTTGGGGGTCGTGGCTAGCGGGAGGGCCTACGTCAATGAGCAGTTCTTC. This codes for CASSLGVVASGRAYVNEQFF.

The rearrangement uses TRBV4-3 and TRBJ1-2; 8 bases agree with TRBD1. V trimming: 0 bases; J trimming: 7 bases; junction bases outside the gene matches: 7. The germline V gene has CDR1 LGHNA and CDR2 YSLEER. CDR3 length: 15 residues. For the CDR3, the DNA is TGCGCCAGCAGCCAAGATCGGACAGGGACACTTGGCTACACCTTC. It codes for CASSQDRTGTLGYTF.

The genes are TRBV27 and TRBJ1-1; TRBD1 matches at 7 bases. V trimming: 3 bases; J trimming: 1 base; junction bases outside the gene matches: 2. Germline values: CDR1 MNHEY, CDR2 SMNVEV (reference sequence). The CDR3 spans 14 residues. CDR3 bases: TGTGCCAGCAGTTTTGCAGGGGGGAACACTGAAGCTTTCTTT. This gives the protein CASSFAGGNTEAFF.

This clone showed up just once. V gene TRBV27 combines with J gene TRBJ2-1, with D possibly matching TRBD2 (6 bases). The V end was cut by 3 bases, the J end by 6 bases, with 12 bases between. Germline CDR1 and CDR2: MNHEY and SMNVEV (reference sequence). CDR3 length: 14 residues. In nucleotides, the CDR3 is TGTGCCAGCAGTTTTGGGGGGACCCCCAATGAGCAGTTCTTC. This codes for CASSFGGTPNEQFF.

In this sample, this clone turned up a few times. The same CDR3 arises from other DNA sequences in this sample as well. The chain is built from TRBV25-1 and TRBJ2-6; weak D call: TRBD1 (6 bases). The CDR3 covers 18 residues. The V end was cut by 3 bases, the J end by 10 bases, with 25 bases between. The germline V gene has CDR1 MGHDK and CDR2 SYGVNS. The CDR3 region has the DNA TGTGCCAGCAGTGATTCTATGGGACAAGGGGCTCTTTTGAACGTCCTGACTTTC. Residues: CASSDSMGQGALLNVLTF.

This chain uses TRBV7-2 with TRBJ1-1; 8 nucleotides agree with TRBD1. CDR1 is SGHTA and CDR2 is FQGNSA in the germline V gene. J lost 0 bases, V lost 2 bases, and 5 bases had no gene match. The CDR3 spans 16 residues. The CDR3 loop is CASSLWQGALNTEAFF. The CDR3 DNA sequence: TGTGCCAGCAGCTTATGGCAGGGGGCCTTGAACACTGAAGCTTTCTTT.

V gene TRBV28 combines with J gene TRBJ1-1; no reliable D call. V was trimmed by 5 bases and J by 4 bases, leaving 8 bases between them. Looked up from germline, CDR1 is MDHEN and CDR2 is SYDVKM. The CDR3 totals 12 residues. The CDR3 nucleotides are TGTGCCAGCAGTCCAGTTTCCACTGAAGCTTTCTTT. As protein: CASSPVSTEAFF. Full variable domain (outside the CDR3, taken from reference TRBV28 and TRBJ1-1): DVKVTQSSRYLVKRTGEKVFLECVQDMDHENMFWYRQDPGLGLRLIYFSYDVKMKEKGDIPEGYSVSREKKERFSLILESASTNQTSMYLCASSPVSTEAFFGQGTRLTVV.

This sequence joins TRBV27 and TRBJ2-3; 9 bases line up with TRBD2. This CDR3 region has 14 residues. The V and J ends lost 6 bases and 5 bases, in that order; junction bases with no gene match: 6. Germline V lookup: CDR1 MNHEY, CDR2 SMNVEV (reference sequence). CDR3 loop: CASRTGLAGDTQYF. The CDR3 nucleotides are TGTGCCAGCAGGACGGGACTAGCTGGAGATACGCAGTATTTT.

The rearrangement links TRBV28 to TRBJ1-2; 8 nucleotides match TRBD1. The germline gives CDR1 MDHEN, CDR2 SYDVKM. This CDR3 has 12 amino acids. V lost 6 bases and J lost 8; bases outside the gene matches: 5. The CDR3, as DNA: TGTGCCAGCAGCTCGCGGACAGGGGGCTACACCTTC. Encoded protein: CASSSRTGGYTF.

The genes are TRBV6-5 and TRBJ1-3; no reliable D call. The CDR3 loop spans 14 amino acids. Trimming shortened V by 6 bases and J by 0 bases, and 9 bases separated the two germline ends. CDR1 is MNHEY, CDR2 SVGAGI, per germline. The CDR3 spells CASSLDISGNTIYF. The CDR3 DNA reads as TGTGCCAGCAGCCTCGACATCTCTGGAAACACCATATATTTT.

This clone has a single count. This chain uses TRBV6-6 with TRBJ1-5; tentative D call: TRBD1 (6 bases). V gave up 4 bases and J gave up 4 bases, with 17 bases separating them. The V gene's germline CDR1 is MNHNY and CDR2 SVGAGI (reference sequence). CDR3 size: 16 residues. The CDR3 DNA is TGTGCCAGCAGTTTTCCCGGGACTACAGGGAATCAGCCCCAGCATTTT. Translated, it gives CASSFPGTTGNQPQHF.

This clone was found a few times. This chain joins TRBV7-2 and TRBJ2-5; possibly TRBD1 for D (5 bases). Per the germline V gene, CDR1 is SGHTA and CDR2 is FQGNSA. This CDR3 spans 15 amino acids. V was shortened by 5 bases and J by 0 bases, with 13 bases between the two germline ends. Here the CDR3 reads CASSLLQAYQETQYF. The CDR3 coding sequence is TGTGCCAGCAGCCTCCTACAGGCGTACCAAGAGACCCAGTACTTC.

The chain uses TRBV10-3 and TRBJ1-1; a weak D match, TRBD1 (5 bases). The CDR3 length is 15 residues. The V end was cut by 3 bases, the J end by 0 bases, with 11 bases between. CDR1 is ENHRY and CDR2 is SYGVKD in the germline V gene. The CDR3 region is CAISEGEGLNTEAFF. For the CDR3, the DNA is TGTGCCATCAGTGAAGGGGAGGGGCTGAACACTGAAGCTTTCTTT.

V and J are TRBV4-1 and TRBJ2-1; 12 bases match TRBD2. The CDR3 sequence is 18 residues long. Germline CDR1 reads MGHRA; CDR2 reads YSYEKL. Trimming removed 1 base from V and 13 bases from J; junction bases left unmatched: 17. The CDR3 DNA reads TGCGCCAGCAGCCAAGTGATTGTAGGACTAGCGGGGACCCGCAGCCAGTTCTTC. Residues: CASSQVIVGLAGTRSQFF.

In this sample, this clone turned up a few times. This rearrangement joins TRBV7-2 to TRBJ2-7; possible D gene TRBD2, 6 bases. CDR3 length: 14 residues. Germline CDR1 is SGHTA and CDR2 is FQGNSA. Trimming removed 1 base at V and 7 bases at J, with 14 bases between. The CDR3 sequence is CASSLVGSGVEQYF. CDR3 nucleotide sequence: TGTGCCAGCAGCTTAGTCGGGTCGGGGGTTGAGCAGTACTTC.